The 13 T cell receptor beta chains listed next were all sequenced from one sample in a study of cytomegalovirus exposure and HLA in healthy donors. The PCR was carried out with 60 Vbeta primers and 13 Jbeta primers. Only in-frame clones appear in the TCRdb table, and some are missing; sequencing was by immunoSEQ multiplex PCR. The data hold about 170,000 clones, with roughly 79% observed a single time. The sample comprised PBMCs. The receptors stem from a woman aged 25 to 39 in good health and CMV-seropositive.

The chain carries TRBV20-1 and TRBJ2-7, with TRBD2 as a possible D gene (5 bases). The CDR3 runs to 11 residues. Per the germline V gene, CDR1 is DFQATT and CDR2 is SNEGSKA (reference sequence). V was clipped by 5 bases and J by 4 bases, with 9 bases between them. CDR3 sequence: CSAGRRYEQYF. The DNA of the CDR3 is TGCAGTGCTGGACGGAGGTACGAGCAGTACTTC.

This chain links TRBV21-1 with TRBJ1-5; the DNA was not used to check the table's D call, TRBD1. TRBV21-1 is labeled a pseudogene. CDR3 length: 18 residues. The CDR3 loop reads CASSKRKGKQVHNQPQHF. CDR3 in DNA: TGTGCCAGCAGCAAAAGAAAGGGGAAACAGGTTCACAATCAGCCCCAGCATTTT.

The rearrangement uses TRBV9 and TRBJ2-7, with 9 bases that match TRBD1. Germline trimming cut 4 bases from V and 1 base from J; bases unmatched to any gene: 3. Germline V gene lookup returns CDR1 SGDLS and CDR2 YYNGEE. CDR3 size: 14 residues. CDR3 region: CASSRQGGSYEQYF. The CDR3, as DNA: TGTGCCAGCAGCCGACAGGGGGGGTCCTACGAGCAGTACTTC. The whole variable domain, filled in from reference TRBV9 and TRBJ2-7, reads DSGVTQTPKHLITATGQRVTLRCSPRSGDLSVYWYQQSLDQGLQFLIQYYNGEERAKGNILERFSAQQFPDLHSELNLSSLELGDSALYFCASSRQGGSYEQYFGPGTRLTVT.

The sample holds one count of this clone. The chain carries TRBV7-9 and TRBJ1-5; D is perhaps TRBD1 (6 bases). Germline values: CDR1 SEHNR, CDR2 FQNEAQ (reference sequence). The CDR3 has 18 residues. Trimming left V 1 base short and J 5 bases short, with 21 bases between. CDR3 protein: CASSLVASGDDVYQPQHF. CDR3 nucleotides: TGTGCCAGCAGCTTAGTTGCGTCAGGGGACGATGTTTATCAGCCCCAGCATTTT.

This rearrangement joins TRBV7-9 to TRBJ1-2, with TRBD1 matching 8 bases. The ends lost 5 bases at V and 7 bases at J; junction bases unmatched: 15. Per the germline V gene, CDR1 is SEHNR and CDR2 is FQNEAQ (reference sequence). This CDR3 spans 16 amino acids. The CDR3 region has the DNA TGTGCCAGCAGCCCCCAGCTTTCCCGGACAGGGTTTGGCTACACCTTC. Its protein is CASSPQLSRTGFGYTF. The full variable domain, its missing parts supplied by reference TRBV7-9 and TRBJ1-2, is DTGVSQNPRHKITKRGQNVTFRCDPISEHNRLYWYRQTLGQGPEFLTYFQNEAQLEKSRLLSDRFSAERPKGSFSTLEIQRTEQGDSAMYLCASSPQLSRTGFGYTFGSGTRLTVV.

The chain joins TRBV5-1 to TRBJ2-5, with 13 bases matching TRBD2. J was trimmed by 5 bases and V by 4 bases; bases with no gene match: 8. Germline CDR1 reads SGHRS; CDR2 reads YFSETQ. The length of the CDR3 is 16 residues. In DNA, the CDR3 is TGCGCCAGCAGCCCGTTAGGGGGACTAGCGGGGGAGACCCAGTACTTC. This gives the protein CASSPLGGLAGETQYF.

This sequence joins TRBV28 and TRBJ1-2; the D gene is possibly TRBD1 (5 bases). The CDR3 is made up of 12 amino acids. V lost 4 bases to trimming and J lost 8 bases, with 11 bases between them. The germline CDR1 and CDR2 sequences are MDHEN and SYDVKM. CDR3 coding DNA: TGTGCCAGCAGTTCCCAGGGTGAGGGCTACACCTTC. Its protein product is CASSSQGEGYTF.

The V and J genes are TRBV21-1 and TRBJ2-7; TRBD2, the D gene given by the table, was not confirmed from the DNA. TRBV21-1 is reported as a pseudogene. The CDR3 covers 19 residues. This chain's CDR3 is CASSKAGIGTRRSSYEQYF. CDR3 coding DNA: TGTGCCAGCAGCAAGGCGGGGATCGGGACCCGGAGGAGTTCTTACGAGCAGTACTTC.

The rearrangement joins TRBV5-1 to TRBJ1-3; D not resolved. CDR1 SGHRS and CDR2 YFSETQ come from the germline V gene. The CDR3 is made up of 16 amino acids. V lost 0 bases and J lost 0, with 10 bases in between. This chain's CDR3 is CASSLEAGPSGNTIYF. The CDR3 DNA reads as TGCGCCAGCAGCTTGGAGGCAGGCCCCTCTGGAAACACCATATATTTT.

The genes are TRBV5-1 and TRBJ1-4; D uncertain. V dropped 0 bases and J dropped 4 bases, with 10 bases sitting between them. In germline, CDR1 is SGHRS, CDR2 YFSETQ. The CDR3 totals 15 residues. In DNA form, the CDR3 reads TGCGCCAGCAGCTTGGCCCGAGGGCATAATGAAAAACTGTTTTTT. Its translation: CASSLARGHNEKLFF.

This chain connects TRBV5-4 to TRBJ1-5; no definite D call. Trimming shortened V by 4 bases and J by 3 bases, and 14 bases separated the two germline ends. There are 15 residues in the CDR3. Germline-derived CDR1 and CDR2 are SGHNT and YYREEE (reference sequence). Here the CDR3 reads CASSEGRGNNQPQHF. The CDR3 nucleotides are TGTGCCAGCAGCGAGGGTCGAGGTAACAATCAGCCCCAGCATTTT.

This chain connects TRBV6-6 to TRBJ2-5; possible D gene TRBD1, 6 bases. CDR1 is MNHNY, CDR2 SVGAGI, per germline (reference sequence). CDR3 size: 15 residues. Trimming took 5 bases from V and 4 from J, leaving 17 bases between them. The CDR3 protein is CASSKQTGGVETQYF. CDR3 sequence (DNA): TGTGCCAGCAGTAAGCAGACAGGTGGGGTAGAGACCCAGTACTTC.

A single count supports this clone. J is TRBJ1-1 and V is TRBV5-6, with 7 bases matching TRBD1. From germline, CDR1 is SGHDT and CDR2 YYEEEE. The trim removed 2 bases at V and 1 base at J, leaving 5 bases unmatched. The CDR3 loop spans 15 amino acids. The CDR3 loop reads CASSFRGIGNTEAFF. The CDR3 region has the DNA TGTGCCAGCAGCTTCAGGGGGATCGGGAACACTGAAGCTTTCTTT.